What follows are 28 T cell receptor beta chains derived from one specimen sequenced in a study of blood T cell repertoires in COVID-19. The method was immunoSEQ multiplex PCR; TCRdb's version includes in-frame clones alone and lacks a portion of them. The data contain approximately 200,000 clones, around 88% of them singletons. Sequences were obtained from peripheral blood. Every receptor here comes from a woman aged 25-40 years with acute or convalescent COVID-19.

The CDR3 DNA follows: TGTGCCACTGGGACTAGCGGTTACAATGAGCAGTTCTTC. Protein sequence: CATGTSGYNEQFF. V is TRBV5-4 and J is TRBJ2-1; 11 nucleotides match TRBD2. The CDR3 spans 13 residues. The ends lost 9 bases at V and 4 bases at J; junction bases unmatched: 3. Germline CDR1 is SGHNT and CDR2 is YYREEE (reference sequence).

The CDR3 DNA reads as TGTGCCAGCGGTCGGGCACAGGGCTATGACGAGCAGTACTTC. Protein product: CASGRAQGYDEQYF. The V call is TRBV6-6, the J call TRBJ2-7; D perhaps matches TRBD1 (6 bases). V gave up 8 bases and J gave up 5 bases, with 19 bases separating them. Germline CDR1 MNHNY, CDR2 SVGAGI (reference sequence). This CDR3 is 14 amino acids long.

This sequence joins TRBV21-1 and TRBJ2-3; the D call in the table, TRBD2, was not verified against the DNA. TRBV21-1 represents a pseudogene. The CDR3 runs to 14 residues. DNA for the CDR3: TGTGCCAGCCCCGAACCGGGAAGCACAGATACGCAGTATTTT. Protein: CASPEPGSTDTQYF.

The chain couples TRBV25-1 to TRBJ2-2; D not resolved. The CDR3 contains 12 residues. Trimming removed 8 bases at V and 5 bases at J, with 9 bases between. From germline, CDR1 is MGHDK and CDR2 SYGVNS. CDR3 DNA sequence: TGTGCCAGCGCTTGGGCTACCGGGGAGCTGTTTTTT. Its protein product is CASAWATGELFF.

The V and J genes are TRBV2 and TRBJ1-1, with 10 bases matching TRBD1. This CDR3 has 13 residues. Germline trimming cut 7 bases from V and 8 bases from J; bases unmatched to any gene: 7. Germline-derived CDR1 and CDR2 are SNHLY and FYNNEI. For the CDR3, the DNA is TGTGCCAGCAAAGCCGGGACAGGGGTCGAAGCTTTCTTT. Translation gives CASKAGTGVEAFF.

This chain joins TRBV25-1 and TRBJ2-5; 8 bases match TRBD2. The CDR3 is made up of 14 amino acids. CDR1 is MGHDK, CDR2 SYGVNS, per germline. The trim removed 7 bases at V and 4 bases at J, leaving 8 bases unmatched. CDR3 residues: CASNSGGGAETQYF. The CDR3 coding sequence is TGTGCCAGCAATTCGGGAGGGGGGGCAGAGACCCAGTACTTC.

The CDR3 DNA reads TGCGCCAGCAGCTTGGGGTCAGGGGGCCACAATGAGCAGTTCTTC. Translated: CASSLGSGGHNEQFF. The rearrangement links TRBV5-1 to TRBJ2-1; TRBD1 matches 8 bases. The CDR3 sequence is 15 residues long. Germline trimming cut 0 bases from V and 5 bases from J; bases unmatched to any gene: 4. Looked up from germline, CDR1 is SGHRS and CDR2 is YFSETQ. Full variable domain (remainder filled in from reference TRBV5-1 and TRBJ2-1): KAGVTQTPRYLIKTRGQQVTLSCSPISGHRSVSWYQQTPGQGLQFLFEYFSETQRNKGNFPGRFSGRQFSNSRSEMNVSTLELGDSALYLCASSLGSGGHNEQFFGPGTRLTVL.

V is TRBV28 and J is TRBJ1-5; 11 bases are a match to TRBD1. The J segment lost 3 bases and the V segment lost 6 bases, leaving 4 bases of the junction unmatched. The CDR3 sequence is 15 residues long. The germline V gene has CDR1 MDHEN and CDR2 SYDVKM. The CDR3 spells CASSMGQGDNQPQHF. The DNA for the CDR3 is TGTGCCAGCAGCATGGGACAGGGGGACAATCAGCCCCAGCATTTT.

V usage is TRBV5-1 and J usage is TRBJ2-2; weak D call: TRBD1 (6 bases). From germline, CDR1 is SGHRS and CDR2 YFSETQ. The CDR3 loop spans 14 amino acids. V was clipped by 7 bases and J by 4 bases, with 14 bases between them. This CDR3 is CASATGTFTGELFF. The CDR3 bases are TGCGCCAGCGCCACAGGGACGTTCACCGGGGAGCTGTTTTTT.

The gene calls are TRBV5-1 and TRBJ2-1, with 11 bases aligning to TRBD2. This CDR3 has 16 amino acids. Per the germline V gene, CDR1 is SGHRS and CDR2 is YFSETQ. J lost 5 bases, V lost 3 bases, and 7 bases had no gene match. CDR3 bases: TGCGCCAGCAGCTCCATACTAGCGGGAGAGAACAATGAGCAGTTCTTC. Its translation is CASSSILAGENNEQFF.

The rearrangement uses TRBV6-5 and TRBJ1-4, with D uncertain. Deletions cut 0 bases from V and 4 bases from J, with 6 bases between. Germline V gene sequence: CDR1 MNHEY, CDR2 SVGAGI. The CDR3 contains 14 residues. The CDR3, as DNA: TGTGCCAGCAGTTACTCCGGACTTAATGAAAAACTGTTTTTT. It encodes CASSYSGLNEKLFF.

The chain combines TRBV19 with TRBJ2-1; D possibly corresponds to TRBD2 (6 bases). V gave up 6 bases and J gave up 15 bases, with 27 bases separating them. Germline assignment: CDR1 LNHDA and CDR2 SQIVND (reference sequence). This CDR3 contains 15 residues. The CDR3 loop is CASSPRMTAGGRPFF. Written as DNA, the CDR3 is TGTGCCAGTAGCCCCAGGATGACAGCGGGCGGGCGGCCGTTCTTC.

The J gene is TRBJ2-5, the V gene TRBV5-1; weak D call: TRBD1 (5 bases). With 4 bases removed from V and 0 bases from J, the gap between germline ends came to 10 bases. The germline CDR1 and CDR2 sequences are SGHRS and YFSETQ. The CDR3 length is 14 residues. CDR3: CASSQGPYQETQYF. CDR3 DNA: TGCGCCAGCAGCCAGGGCCCGTACCAAGAGACCCAGTACTTC.

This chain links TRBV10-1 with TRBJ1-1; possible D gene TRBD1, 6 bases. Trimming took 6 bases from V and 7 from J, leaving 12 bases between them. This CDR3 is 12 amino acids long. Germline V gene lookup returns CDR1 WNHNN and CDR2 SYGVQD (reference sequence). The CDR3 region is CASSRDRSEAFF. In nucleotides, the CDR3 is TGCGCCAGCAGCCGCGACAGGAGTGAAGCTTTCTTT.

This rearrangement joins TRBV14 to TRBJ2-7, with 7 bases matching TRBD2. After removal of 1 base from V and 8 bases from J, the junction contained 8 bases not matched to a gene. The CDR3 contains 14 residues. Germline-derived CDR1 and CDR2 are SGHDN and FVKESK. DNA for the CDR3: TGTGCCAGCAGCCAAGCAGCGGGATATTACAAGCAGTACTTC. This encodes CASSQAAGYYKQYF. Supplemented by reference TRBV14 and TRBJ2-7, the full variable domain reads EAGVTQFPSHSVIEKGQTVTLRCDPISGHDNLYWYRRVMGKEIKFLLHFVKESKQDESGMPNNRFLAERTGGTYSTLKVQPAELEDSGVYFCASSQAAGYYKQYFGPGTRLTVT.

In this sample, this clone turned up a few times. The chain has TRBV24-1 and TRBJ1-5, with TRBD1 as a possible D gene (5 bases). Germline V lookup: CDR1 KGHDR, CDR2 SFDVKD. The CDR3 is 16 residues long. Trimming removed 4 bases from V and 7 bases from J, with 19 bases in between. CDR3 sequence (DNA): TGTGCCACCAGTGACCAAAGGTTAGGGACTGAACAGCCCCAGCATTTT. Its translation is CATSDQRLGTEQPQHF.

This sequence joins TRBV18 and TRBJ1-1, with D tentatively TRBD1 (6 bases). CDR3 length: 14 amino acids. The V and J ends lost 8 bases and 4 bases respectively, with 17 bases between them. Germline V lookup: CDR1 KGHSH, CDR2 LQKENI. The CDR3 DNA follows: TGTGCCAGCCACCCAGACAGGTTGGGCACTGAAGCTTTCTTT. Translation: CASHPDRLGTEAFF. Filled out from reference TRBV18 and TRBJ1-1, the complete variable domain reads NAGVMQNPRHLVRRRGQEARLRCSPMKGHSHVYWYRQLPEEGLKFMVYLQKENIIDESGMPKERFSAEFPKEGPSILRIQQVVRGDSAAYFCASHPDRLGTEAFFGQGTRLTVV.

The CDR3 spells CASSIGSGADNEQFF. The CDR3 DNA follows: TGTGCCAGTAGTATAGGAAGCGGGGCCGACAATGAGCAGTTCTTC. J is TRBJ2-1 and V is TRBV19; TRBD2 aligns across 7 bases. This CDR3 spans 15 amino acids. V was pared by 1 base and J by 5 bases, with 5 bases of the junction left unmatched. Looked up from germline, CDR1 is LNHDA and CDR2 is SQIVND (reference sequence).

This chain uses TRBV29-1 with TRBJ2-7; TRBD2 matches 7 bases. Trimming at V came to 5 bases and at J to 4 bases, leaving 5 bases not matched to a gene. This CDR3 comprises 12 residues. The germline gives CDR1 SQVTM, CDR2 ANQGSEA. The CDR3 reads CSVRLAAYEQYF. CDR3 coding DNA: TGCAGCGTTCGCCTAGCGGCTTACGAGCAGTACTTC.

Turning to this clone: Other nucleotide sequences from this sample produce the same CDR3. CDR3 sequence: CASSSAGSNQPQHF. CDR3 nucleotides: TGTGCCAGCAGTTCAGCAGGGAGCAATCAGCCCCAGCATTTT. The chain is built from TRBV28 and TRBJ1-5, with D maybe TRBD1 (5 bases). Germline CDR1 is MDHEN and CDR2 is SYDVKM. V shed 4 bases and J shed 1 base, with 8 bases lying between them. This CDR3 comprises 14 residues.

CDR3 bases: TGTGCCATCAGGGAAAGAACCGGGACAGGGGACACTGAAGCTTTCTTT. This sequence encodes CAIRERTGTGDTEAFF. J is TRBJ1-1 and V is TRBV10-3; 10 nucleotides agree with TRBD1. CDR1 and CDR2 (germline): ENHRY, SYGVKD. The V segment lost 6 bases and the J segment 3 bases; nucleotides outside the gene matches: 10. CDR3 length: 16 amino acids.

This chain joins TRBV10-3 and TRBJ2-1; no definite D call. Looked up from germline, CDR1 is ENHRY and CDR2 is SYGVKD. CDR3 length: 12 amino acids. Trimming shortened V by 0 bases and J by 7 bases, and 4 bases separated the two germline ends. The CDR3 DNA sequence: TGTGCCATCAGTGAGTCGAGTAATGAGCAGTTCTTC. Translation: CAISESSNEQFF.

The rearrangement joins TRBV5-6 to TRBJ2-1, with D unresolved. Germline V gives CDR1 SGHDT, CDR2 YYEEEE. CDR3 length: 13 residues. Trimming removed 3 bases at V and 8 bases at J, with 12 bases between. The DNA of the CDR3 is TGTGCCAGCAGCTATATTTTTGAGTATGAGCAGTTCTTC. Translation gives CASSYIFEYEQFF.

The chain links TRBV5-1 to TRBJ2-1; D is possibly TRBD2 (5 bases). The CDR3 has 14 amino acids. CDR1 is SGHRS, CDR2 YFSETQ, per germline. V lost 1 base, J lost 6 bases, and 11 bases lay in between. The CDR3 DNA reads TGCGCCAGCAGCTTGTCGGCTGGACTCAATGAGCAGTTCTTC. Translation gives CASSLSAGLNEQFF.

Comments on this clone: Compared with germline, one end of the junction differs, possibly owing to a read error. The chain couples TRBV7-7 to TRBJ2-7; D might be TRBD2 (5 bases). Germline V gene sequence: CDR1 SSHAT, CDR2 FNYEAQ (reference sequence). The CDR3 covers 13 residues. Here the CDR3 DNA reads TGTGCTAGCAGCTTCGGGGAAGCCTACGAGCAGTACTTC. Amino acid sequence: CASSFGEAYEQYF.

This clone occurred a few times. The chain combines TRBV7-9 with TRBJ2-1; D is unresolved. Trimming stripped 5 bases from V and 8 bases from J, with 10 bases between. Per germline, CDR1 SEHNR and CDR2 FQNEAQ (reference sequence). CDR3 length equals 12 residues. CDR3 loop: CASSPGVHEQFF. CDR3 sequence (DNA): TGTGCCAGCAGCCCCGGAGTTCATGAGCAGTTCTTC.

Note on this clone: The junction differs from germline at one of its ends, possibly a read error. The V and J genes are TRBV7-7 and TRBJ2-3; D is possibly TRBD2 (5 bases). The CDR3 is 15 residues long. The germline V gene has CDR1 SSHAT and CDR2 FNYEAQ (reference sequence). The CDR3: CASSPDLLASHTQYF. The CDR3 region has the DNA TGTGCTAGCAGCCCTGACCTCTTAGCGAGTCATACGCAGTATTTT.

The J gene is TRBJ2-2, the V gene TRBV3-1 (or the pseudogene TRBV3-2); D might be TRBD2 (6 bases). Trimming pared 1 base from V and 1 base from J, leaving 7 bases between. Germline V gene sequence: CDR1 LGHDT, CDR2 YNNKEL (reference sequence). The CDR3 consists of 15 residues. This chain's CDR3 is CASSQASVNTGELFF. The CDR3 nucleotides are TGTGCCAGCAGCCAAGCTAGCGTGAACACCGGGGAGCTGTTTTTT.